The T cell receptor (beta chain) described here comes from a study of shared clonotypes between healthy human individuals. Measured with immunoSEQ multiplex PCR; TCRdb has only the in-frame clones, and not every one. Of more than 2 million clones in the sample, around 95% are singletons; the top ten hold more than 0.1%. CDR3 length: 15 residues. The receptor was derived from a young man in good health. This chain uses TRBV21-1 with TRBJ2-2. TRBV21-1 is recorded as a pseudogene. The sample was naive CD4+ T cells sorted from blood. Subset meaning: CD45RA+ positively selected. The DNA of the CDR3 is TGTGCCAGCAGCAAAGGACCACGTGACACCGGGGAGCTGTTTTTT. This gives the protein CASSKGPRDTGELFF.